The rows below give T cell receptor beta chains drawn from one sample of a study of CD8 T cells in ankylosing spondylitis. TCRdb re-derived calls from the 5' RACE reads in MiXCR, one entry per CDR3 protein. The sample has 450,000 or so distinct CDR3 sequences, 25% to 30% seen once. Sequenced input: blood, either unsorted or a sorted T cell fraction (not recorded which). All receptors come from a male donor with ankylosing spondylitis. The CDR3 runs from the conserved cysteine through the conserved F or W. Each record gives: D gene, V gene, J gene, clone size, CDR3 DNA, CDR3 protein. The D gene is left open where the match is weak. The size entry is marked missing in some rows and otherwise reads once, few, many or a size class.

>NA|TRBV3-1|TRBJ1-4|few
TGTGCCAGCAGCCAGACTGCGATAGCAACTAATGAAAAACTGTTTTTT
CASSQTAIATNEKLFF
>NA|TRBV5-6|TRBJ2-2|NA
TGTGCCAGCAACCTACAGAGCACCGGGGAGCTGTTTTTT
CASNLQSTGELFF
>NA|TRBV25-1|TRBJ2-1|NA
TGTGCCAGCAGTGAGTGGGGCAATGAGCAGTTCTTC
CASSEWGNEQFF
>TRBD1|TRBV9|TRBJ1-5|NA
TGTGCCAGCAGCGACGGGACAGGGGACGGTCAGCCCCAGCATTTT
CASSDGTGDGQPQHF
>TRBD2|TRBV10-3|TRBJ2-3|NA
TGTGCCATCAGGAAGCGGGAGGCGAGCACAGATACGCAGTATTTT
CAIRKREASTDTQYF
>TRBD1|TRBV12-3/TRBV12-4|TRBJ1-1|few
TGTGCCAGCAGTCAGGGACAGGGTAATGAGGAAGCTTTCTTT
CASSQGQGNEEAFF
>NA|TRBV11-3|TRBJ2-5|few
TGTGCCAGCAGCTTGGGGGGGCAGAAGACCCAGTACTTC
CASSLGGQKTQYF
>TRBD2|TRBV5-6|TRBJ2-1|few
TGTGCCAGCAGCTGGTCGGGAGGGCCACACAATGAGCAGTTCTTC
CASSWSGGPHNEQFF
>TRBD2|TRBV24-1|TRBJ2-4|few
TGTGCCACCAGTGAGGCTAGCGGGAAGAACATTCAGTACTTC
CATSEASGKNIQYF
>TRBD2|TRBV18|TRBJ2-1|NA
TGCGCCAGCTCACCACCGAGTAGCGGGAGGACTGAGCAGTTCTTC
CASSPPSSGRTEQFF
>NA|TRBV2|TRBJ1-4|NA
TGTGCCAGCAGTTCACCGAGTCGCAGGGGAGCTAATGAAAAACTGTTTTTT
CASSSPSRRGANEKLFF
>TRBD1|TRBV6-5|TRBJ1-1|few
TGTGCCAGCAGTTACTCACAGGGGAAGTCTGAAGCTTTCTTT
CASSYSQGKSEAFF
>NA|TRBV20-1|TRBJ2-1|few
TGCAGTGCTAGAGTGTTTGGCGGGGCCTACAATGAGCAGTTCTTC
CSARVFGGAYNEQFF
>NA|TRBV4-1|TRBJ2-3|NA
TGCGCCAGCAGCCAAGTACCCTTTAGCACAGATACGCAGTATTTT
CASSQVPFSTDTQYF
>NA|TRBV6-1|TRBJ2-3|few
TGTGCCAGCTCAGAAAGTGGGGCAGATACGCAGTATTTT
CASSESGADTQYF
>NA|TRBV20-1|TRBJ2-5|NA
TGCAGTGCTAGTAAGCACCCTCCCGGGGAGACCCAGTACTTC
CSASKHPPGETQYF
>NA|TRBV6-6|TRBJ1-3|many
TGTGCCAGCAGGGACACGGGAAACACCATATATTTT
CASRDTGNTIYF
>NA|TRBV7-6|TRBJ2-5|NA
TGTGCCAGCAGCTTAGTAACTGGCGGGTTTTCCCAAGAGACCCAGTACTTC
CASSLVTGGFSQETQYF
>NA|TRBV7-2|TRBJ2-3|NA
TGTGCCAGCAGCGGGACTTTTGTCACAGATACGCAGTATTTT
CASSGTFVTDTQYF
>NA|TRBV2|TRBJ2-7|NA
TGTGCCAGCAGTGAAGGGTGGGACTACGAGCAGTACTTC
CASSEGWDYEQYF
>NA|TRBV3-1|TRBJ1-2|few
TGTGCCAGCACCCGGTCGGACGGCTATGGCTACACCTTC
CASTRSDGYGYTF
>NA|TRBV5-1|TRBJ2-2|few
TGCGCCAGCAGCCCGGAATCTGGGACGCCCACCGGGGAGCTGTTTTTT
CASSPESGTPTGELFF
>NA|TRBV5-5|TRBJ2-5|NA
TGTGCCAGCAGCTTCCTACGGGGAGTGGGCCAAGAGACCCAGTACTTC
CASSFLRGVGQETQYF
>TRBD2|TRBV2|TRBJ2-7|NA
TGTGCCACTACATACGGGCTAGCGGAATACGAGCAGTACTTC
CATTYGLAEYEQYF
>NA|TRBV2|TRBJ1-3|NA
TGTGCCAGCAGTGGGGTGAGGGGCCTCAGCTCTGGAAACACCATATATTTT
CASSGVRGLSSGNTIYF
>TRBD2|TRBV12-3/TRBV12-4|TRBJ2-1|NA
TGTGCCAGCAGGTCCAGCGGGAGGATGGTCTACAATGAGCAGTTCTTC
CASRSSGRMVYNEQFF
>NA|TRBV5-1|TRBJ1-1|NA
TGCGCCAGCAGCTTGGCGGTTAACAGGCAAACTGAAGCTTTCTTT
CASSLAVNRQTEAFF
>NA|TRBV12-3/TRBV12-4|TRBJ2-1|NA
TGTGCCAGCACCCCGGGGGGCAGGGCCCACAATGAGCAGTTCTTC
CASTPGGRAHNEQFF
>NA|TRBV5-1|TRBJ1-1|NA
TGCGCCAGCATCCCGGGGCCCAGGCCTGACACTGAAGCTTTCTTT
CASIPGPRPDTEAFF
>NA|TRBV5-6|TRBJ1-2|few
TGTGCCAGCACCCAAAACAAGGGCTGGGGCTATGGCTACACCTTC
CASTQNKGWGYGYTF
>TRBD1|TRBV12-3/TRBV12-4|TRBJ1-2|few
TGTGCCAGCAGTTTAGTAGGGGGCGGACCCAATGGCTACACCTTC
CASSLVGGGPNGYTF
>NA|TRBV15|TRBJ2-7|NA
TGTGCCACCAGCAGAGGTGGGGGAGCCTACGAGCAGTACTTC
CATSRGGGAYEQYF
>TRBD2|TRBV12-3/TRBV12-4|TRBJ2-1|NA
TGTGCCAGCAGTGTCGGGGCTAGCGGGAGTAATGAGCAGTTCTTC
CASSVGASGSNEQFF
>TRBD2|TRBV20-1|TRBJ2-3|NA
TGCAGTGCTAGGCAATCTAGCGGGAGGCCCTTATCGGGCACAGATACGCAGTATTTT
CSARQSSGRPLSGTDTQYF
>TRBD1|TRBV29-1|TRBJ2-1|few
TGCAGCGTTGAGAGGTGGCAGGGGGCGAAAGTGTACAATGAGCAGTTCTTC
CSVERWQGAKVYNEQFF
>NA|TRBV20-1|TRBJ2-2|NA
TGCAGTGCTAGAGATGTTAGCGAAAGGGGCACCGGGGAGCTGTTTTTT
CSARDVSERGTGELFF
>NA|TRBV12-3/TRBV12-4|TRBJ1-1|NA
TGTGCCAGCAGTCCCAGTATGGCTGAAGCTTTCTTT
CASSPSMAEAFF
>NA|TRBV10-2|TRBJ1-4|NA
TGCGCCAGCAGTGATGGAATCAGGGGAGGCAATGAAAAACTGTTTTTT
CASSDGIRGGNEKLFF
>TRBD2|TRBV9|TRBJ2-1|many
TGTGCCAGCAGCGTAGCTAGCGGGATGGCCAATGAGCAGTTCTTC
CASSVASGMANEQFF
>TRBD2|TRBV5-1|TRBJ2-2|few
TGCGCCAGCAGCTTGGCCGGCGGGAGGGCCACCGGGGAGCTGTTTTTT
CASSLAGGRATGELFF
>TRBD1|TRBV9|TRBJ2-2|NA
TGTGCCAGCTTACCGGGACAGGGGAACACCGGGGAGCTGTTTTTT
CASLPGQGNTGELFF
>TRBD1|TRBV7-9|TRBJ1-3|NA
TGTGCCAGCAGCGTCGTGGACAGGAGCACGGACACCATATATTTT
CASSVVDRSTDTIYF
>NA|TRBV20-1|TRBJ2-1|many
TGCAGTGCTAGTGCACAGTATAACAATGAGCAGTTCTTC
CSASAQYNNEQFF
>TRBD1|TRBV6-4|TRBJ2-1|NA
TGTGCCAGCCGACCGGGACAGGGAGACAATGAGCAGTTCTTC
CASRPGQGDNEQFF
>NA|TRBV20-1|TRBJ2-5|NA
TGCAGTGCTAGAGAGCCCCCAGCGGGCCAAGAGACCCAGTACTTC
CSAREPPAGQETQYF